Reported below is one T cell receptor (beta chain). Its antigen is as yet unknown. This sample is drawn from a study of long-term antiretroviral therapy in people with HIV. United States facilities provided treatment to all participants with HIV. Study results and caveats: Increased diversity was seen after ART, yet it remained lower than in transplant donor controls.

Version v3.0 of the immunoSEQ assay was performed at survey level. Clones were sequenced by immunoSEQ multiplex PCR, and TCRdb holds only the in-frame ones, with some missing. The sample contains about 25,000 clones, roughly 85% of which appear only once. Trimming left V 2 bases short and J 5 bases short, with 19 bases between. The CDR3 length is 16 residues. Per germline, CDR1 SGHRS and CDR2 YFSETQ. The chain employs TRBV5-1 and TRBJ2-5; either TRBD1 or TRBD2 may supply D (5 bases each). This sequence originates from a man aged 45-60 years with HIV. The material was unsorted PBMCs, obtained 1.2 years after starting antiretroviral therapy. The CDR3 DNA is TGCGCCAGCAGCTTTGAACTCGGGGCCGTATGGGAGACCCAGTACTTC. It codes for CASSFELGAVWETQYF.